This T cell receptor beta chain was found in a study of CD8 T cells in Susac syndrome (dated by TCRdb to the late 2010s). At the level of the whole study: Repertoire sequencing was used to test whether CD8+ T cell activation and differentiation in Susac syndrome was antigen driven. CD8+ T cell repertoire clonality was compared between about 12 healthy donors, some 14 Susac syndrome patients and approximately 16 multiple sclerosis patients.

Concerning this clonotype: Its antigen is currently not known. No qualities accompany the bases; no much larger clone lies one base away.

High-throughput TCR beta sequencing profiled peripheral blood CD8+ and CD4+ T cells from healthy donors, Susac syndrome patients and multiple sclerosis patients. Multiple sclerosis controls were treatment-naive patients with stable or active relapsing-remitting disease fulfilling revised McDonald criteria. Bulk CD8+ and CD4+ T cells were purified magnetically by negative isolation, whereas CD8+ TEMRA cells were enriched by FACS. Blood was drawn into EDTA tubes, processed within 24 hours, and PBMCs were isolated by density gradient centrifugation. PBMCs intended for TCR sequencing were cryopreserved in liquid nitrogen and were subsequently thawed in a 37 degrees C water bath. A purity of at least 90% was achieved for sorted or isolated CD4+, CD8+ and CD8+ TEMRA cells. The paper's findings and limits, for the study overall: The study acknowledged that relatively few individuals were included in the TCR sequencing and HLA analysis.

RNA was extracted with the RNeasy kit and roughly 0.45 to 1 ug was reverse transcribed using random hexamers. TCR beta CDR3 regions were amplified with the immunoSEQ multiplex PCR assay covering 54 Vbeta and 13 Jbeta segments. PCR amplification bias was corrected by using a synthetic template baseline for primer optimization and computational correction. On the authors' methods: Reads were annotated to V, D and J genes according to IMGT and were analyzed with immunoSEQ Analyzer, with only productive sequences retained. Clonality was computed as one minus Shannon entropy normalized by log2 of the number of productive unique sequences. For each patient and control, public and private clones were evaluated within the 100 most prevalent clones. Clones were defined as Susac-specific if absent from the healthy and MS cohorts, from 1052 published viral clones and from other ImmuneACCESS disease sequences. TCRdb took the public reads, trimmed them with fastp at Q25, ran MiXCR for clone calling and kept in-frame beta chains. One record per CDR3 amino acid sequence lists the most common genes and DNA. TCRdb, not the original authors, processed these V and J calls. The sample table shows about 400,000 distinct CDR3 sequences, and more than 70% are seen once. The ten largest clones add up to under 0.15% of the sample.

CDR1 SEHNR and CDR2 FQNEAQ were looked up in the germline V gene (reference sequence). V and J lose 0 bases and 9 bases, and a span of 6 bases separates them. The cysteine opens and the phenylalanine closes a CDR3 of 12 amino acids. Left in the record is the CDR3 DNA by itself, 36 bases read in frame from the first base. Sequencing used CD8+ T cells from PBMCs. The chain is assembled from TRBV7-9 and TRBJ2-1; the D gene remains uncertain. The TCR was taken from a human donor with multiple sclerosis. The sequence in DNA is TGTGCCAGCAGCTTAGCGCTGGGTGAGCAGTTCTTC. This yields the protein CASSLALGEQFF.